The rows below give T cell receptor beta chains drawn from one sample of a study of cytomegalovirus exposure and HLA in healthy donors. The repertoire was sequenced with immunoSEQ multiplex PCR; TCRdb's copy has only in-frame clones and lacks some. The top ten clones hold roughly 13% of a sample with about 130,000 clones, approximately 80% of them seen once. Source material: PBMCs. The receptor set was obtained from a woman in her thirties or forties in good health and CMV-seropositive. Each CDR3 is given with its conserved first and last residue. The D gene is left open where the match is weak. Not all rows give a size; the values are once, few, many and, for expanded clones, a class.

D: NA; size: NA; V: TRBV7-8; J: TRBJ2-7; CDR3: CASSLDPGAYEQYF; DNA: TGTGCCAGCAGCTTAGATCCGGGGGCCTACGAGCAGTACTTC
D: NA; size: NA; V: TRBV5-1; J: TRBJ2-7; CDR3: CASSLQGGAYEQYF; DNA: TGCGCCAGCAGCTTGCAGGGAGGAGCCTACGAGCAGTACTTC
D: NA; size: NA; V: TRBV5-6; J: TRBJ1-1; CDR3: CASSLISNTEAFF; DNA: TGTGCCAGCAGCTTGATCTCGAACACTGAAGCTTTCTTT
D: NA; size: NA; V: TRBV5-1; J: TRBJ2-2; CDR3: CASSLRQDGGELFF; DNA: TGCGCCAGCAGCCTAAGACAGGACGGGGGGGAGCTGTTTTTT
D: NA; size: NA; V: TRBV4-1; J: TRBJ2-1; CDR3: CASSQHSVGNEQFF; DNA: TGCGCCAGCAGCCAACACTCCGTCGGCAATGAGCAGTTCTTC
D: NA; size: NA; V: TRBV6-5; J: TRBJ2-2; CDR3: CATLRSRTGELFF; DNA: TGTGCCACCTTGAGGTCGAGGACCGGGGAGCTGTTTTTT
D: NA; size: NA; V: TRBV19; J: TRBJ2-7; CDR3: CASSMRVSSYEQYF; DNA: TGTGCCAGTAGTATGAGGGTCAGCTCCTACGAGCAGTACTTC
D: TRBD2; size: NA; V: TRBV27; J: TRBJ2-7; CDR3: CASSRDLFGTSPYEQYF; DNA: TGTGCCAGCAGTCGGGACCTTTTCGGGACTAGCCCCTACGAGCAGTACTTC
D: NA; size: NA; V: TRBV6-1; J: TRBJ1-3; CDR3: CASRTEGNTIYF; DNA: TGTGCCAGCAGGACTGAGGGAAACACCATATATTTT
D: TRBD1; size: NA; V: TRBV5-4; J: TRBJ2-5; CDR3: CASSPRDRGETQYF; DNA: TGTGCCAGCAGCCCCCGGGACAGAGGAGAGACCCAGTACTTC
D: TRBD2; size: NA; V: TRBV19; J: TRBJ2-7; CDR3: CASSPRLAGGPVSYEQYF; DNA: TGTGCCAGTAGTCCAAGACTAGCGGGAGGGCCGGTTTCCTACGAGCAGTACTTC
D: NA; size: NA; V: TRBV28; J: TRBJ2-7; CDR3: CASRYTGSYEQYF; DNA: TGTGCCAGCAGATATACAGGATCCTACGAGCAGTACTTC
D: NA; size: NA; V: TRBV2; J: TRBJ2-5; CDR3: CASIGLQETQYF; DNA: TGTGCCAGCATTGGGCTACAAGAGACCCAGTACTTC
D: NA; size: NA; V: TRBV29-1; J: TRBJ1-4; CDR3: CSVEKDSDEKLFF; DNA: TGCAGCGTTGAAAAGGACAGTGACGAAAAACTGTTTTTT
D: TRBD1; size: few; V: TRBV7-2; J: TRBJ1-1; CDR3: CASSLGQGAGGAFF; DNA: TGTGCCAGCAGCCTCGGACAGGGAGCGGGGGGGGCTTTCTTT
D: NA; size: NA; V: TRBV18; J: TRBJ2-5; CDR3: CASSPGVETQYF; DNA: TGTGCCAGCTCACCCGGGGTCGAGACCCAGTACTTC
D: TRBD2; size: NA; V: TRBV28; J: TRBJ2-7; CDR3: CASSSPGTSGIYEQYF; DNA: TGTGCCAGCAGTTCCCCCGGGACTAGCGGGATCTACGAGCAGTACTTC
D: NA; size: NA; V: TRBV1; J: TRBJ2-1; CDR3: CTSSPRGSGRYNEQFF; DNA: TGCACCAGCAGCCCACGGGGTAGCGGGAGGTACAATGAGCAGTTCTTC
D: TRBD1; size: few; V: TRBV5-1; J: TRBJ2-5; CDR3: CASSLTGQGGETQYF; DNA: TGCGCCAGCAGCTTGACGGGACAGGGGGGAGAGACCCAGTACTTC
D: TRBD2; size: NA; V: TRBV7-9; J: TRBJ2-3; CDR3: CASTPPTSGRNTQYF; DNA: TGTGCCAGCACCCCACCGACTAGCGGGAGGAATACGCAGTATTTT
D: TRBD1; size: NA; V: TRBV28; J: TRBJ1-2; CDR3: CASSFGGQGSHGYTF; DNA: TGTGCCAGCAGTTTCGGTGGACAGGGATCCCATGGCTACACCTTC
D: NA; size: few; V: TRBV7-2; J: TRBJ2-7; CDR3: CASSLNSGPYEQYF; DNA: TGTGCCAGCAGCTTAAATAGCGGCCCCTACGAGCAGTACTTC
D: TRBD1; size: NA; V: TRBV6-5; J: TRBJ2-2; CDR3: CASSYRQGTGELFF; DNA: TGTGCCAGCAGTTACCGACAGGGTACGGGGGAGCTGTTTTTT
D: TRBD1; size: NA; V: TRBV5-1; J: TRBJ2-2; CDR3: CASSTGTGTGELFF; DNA: TGCGCCAGCAGCACAGGGACAGGGACCGGGGAGCTGTTTTTT
D: NA; size: NA; V: TRBV6-6; J: TRBJ1-1; CDR3: CASMHWPRGTEAFF; DNA: TGTGCCAGCATGCATTGGCCACGGGGCACTGAAGCTTTCTTT
D: NA; size: NA; V: TRBV5-4; J: TRBJ1-1; CDR3: CASSGQMNTEAFF; DNA: TGTGCCAGCAGTGGGCAAATGAACACTGAAGCTTTCTTT
D: NA; size: NA; V: TRBV28; J: TRBJ2-1; CDR3: CASRGGGGLGSEQFF; DNA: TGTGCCAGCAGGGGGGGAGGGGGGCTAGGAAGCGAGCAGTTCTTC
D: TRBD1; size: NA; V: TRBV5-1; J: TRBJ1-2; CDR3: CASSLGQGANGYTF; DNA: TGCGCCAGCAGCTTGGGACAGGGGGCGAACGGCTACACCTTC
D: TRBD2; size: NA; V: TRBV14; J: TRBJ2-1; CDR3: CASSLLLAGGYNEQFF; DNA: TGTGCCAGCAGCCTCTTACTAGCGGGAGGGTACAATGAGCAGTTCTTC
D: NA; size: NA; V: TRBV6-5; J: TRBJ1-1; CDR3: CASSPLGNTEAFF; DNA: TGTGCCAGCAGTCCCCTAGGGAACACTGAAGCTTTCTTT
D: NA; size: NA; V: TRBV18; J: TRBJ1-1; CDR3: CASSSGGNTEAFF; DNA: TGTGCCAGCTCCTCGGGGGGGAACACTGAAGCTTTCTTT
D: NA; size: NA; V: TRBV21-1; J: TRBJ1-1; CDR3: CAGRRRRRAFF; DNA: TGTGCCGGGAGGAGGCGTCGGAGAGCTTTCTTT
D: NA; size: NA; V: TRBV2; J: TRBJ1-1; CDR3: CASRVNRESEAFF; DNA: TGTGCCAGCAGGGTCAACAGGGAATCTGAAGCTTTCTTT
D: NA; size: NA; V: TRBV29-1; J: TRBJ1-2; CDR3: CSVVATYYGYTF; DNA: TGCAGCGTTGTCGCCACATACTATGGCTACACCTTC
D: NA; size: once; V: TRBV7-3; J: TRBJ2-1; CDR3: CASSFDYTSEQFF; DNA: TGTGCCAGCAGCTTTGACTATACCAGTGAGCAGTTCTTC
D: NA; size: NA; V: TRBV7-9; J: TRBJ2-3; CDR3: CASSPIHGTDTQYF; DNA: TGTGCCAGCAGCCCCATTCATGGCACAGATACGCAGTATTTT
D: NA; size: NA; V: TRBV30; J: TRBJ1-2; CDR3: CAWSPGGDGYTF; DNA: TGTGCCTGGAGTCCCGGGGGAGATGGCTACACCTTC
D: NA; size: NA; V: TRBV2; J: TRBJ1-6; CDR3: CATKSQAGSPLHF; DNA: TGTGCCACCAAAAGCCAGGCGGGATCACCCCTCCACTTT
D: NA; size: NA; V: TRBV4-1; J: TRBJ1-4; CDR3: CASRSRESEKLFF; DNA: TGCGCCAGCAGGTCCCGGGAGTCTGAAAAACTGTTTTTT
D: TRBD2; size: once; V: TRBV9; J: TRBJ2-1; CDR3: CASSARTSGGGWNEQFF; DNA: TGTGCCAGCAGCGCCCGGACTAGCGGGGGGGGATGGAATGAGCAGTTCTTC
D: TRBD1; size: NA; V: TRBV6-6; J: TRBJ1-4; CDR3: CASSFMGQGNEKLFF; DNA: TGTGCCAGCAGTTTCATGGGACAGGGGAATGAAAAACTGTTTTTT
D: TRBD1; size: NA; V: TRBV2; J: TRBJ1-1; CDR3: CASRETGTQMNTEAFF; DNA: TGTGCCAGCAGGGAGACAGGGACCCAAATGAACACTGAAGCTTTCTTT
D: TRBD2; size: NA; V: TRBV5-4; J: TRBJ2-3; CDR3: CASSSGLAGGHSTDTQYF; DNA: TGTGCCAGCAGCTCTGGACTAGCGGGAGGGCATAGCACAGATACGCAGTATTTT
D: TRBD2; size: NA; V: TRBV7-2; J: TRBJ2-1; CDR3: CASSLALAGGSYNEQFF; DNA: TGTGCCAGCAGCTTAGCACTAGCGGGAGGATCCTACAATGAGCAGTTCTTC
D: NA; size: NA; V: TRBV18; J: TRBJ2-1; CDR3: CASSPLSSYNEQFF; DNA: TGTGCCAGCTCCCCCCTGAGCTCCTACAATGAGCAGTTCTTC
D: NA; size: NA; V: TRBV5-1; J: TRBJ2-7; CDR3: CASSLGSSYEQYF; DNA: TGCGCCAGCAGCTTGGGGAGCAGCTACGAGCAGTACTTC
D: NA; size: NA; V: TRBV2; J: TRBJ1-5; CDR3: CASNSNSNQPQHF; DNA: TGTGCCAGCAATAGTAATAGCAATCAGCCCCAGCATTTT
D: TRBD1; size: NA; V: TRBV28; J: TRBJ1-5; CDR3: CASSSTGSSNQPQHF; DNA: TGTGCCAGCAGTTCGACAGGGTCGAGCAATCAGCCCCAGCATTTT
D: TRBD1; size: NA; V: TRBV2; J: TRBJ2-3; CDR3: CASSEFLPGQGLDTQYF; DNA: TGTGCCAGCAGTGAATTCCTACCGGGACAGGGTTTAGATACGCAGTATTTT
D: TRBD2; size: NA; V: TRBV29-1; J: TRBJ2-1; CDR3: CSVKKVGLAAFNEQFF; DNA: TGCAGCGTTAAGAAGGTGGGGCTAGCGGCTTTCAATGAGCAGTTCTTC
D: TRBD1; size: NA; V: TRBV19; J: TRBJ1-2; CDR3: CASSDRDRGSSNYGYTF; DNA: TGTGCCAGTAGTGATCGGGACAGGGGATCATCCAACTATGGCTACACCTTC
D: NA; size: NA; V: TRBV25-1; J: TRBJ1-1; CDR3: CASSESAGGPTEAFF; DNA: TGTGCCAGCAGTGAATCCGCCGGGGGGCCCACTGAAGCTTTCTTT
D: TRBD1; size: NA; V: TRBV29-1; J: TRBJ2-2; CDR3: CSAPGQGLNTGELFF; DNA: TGCAGCGCCCCGGGACAGGGGCTAAACACCGGGGAGCTGTTTTTT
D: NA; size: NA; V: TRBV6-1; J: TRBJ1-2; CDR3: CASSSSGLGGYTF; DNA: TGTGCCAGCAGTTCGTCGGGTTTAGGAGGCTACACCTTC